One and the same sample provided the 20 T cell receptor beta chains below, sequenced in a study of blood T cell repertoires in COVID-19. Some clones are missing from TCRdb's copy, which holds only in-frame ones; the method was immunoSEQ multiplex PCR. The data show approximately 230,000 clones, around 90% seen once. Sequenced material: PBMCs or T cells enriched from blood (not recorded which). These receptor sequences come from a woman between 25 and 40 years old with acute COVID-19.

The CDR3 bases are TGTGCCAGCAGTTACTCCTTAGCACCAGAGACCCAGTACTTC. Amino acids: CASSYSLAPETQYF. The V gene is TRBV6-5, the J gene TRBJ2-5, with D unclear. This CDR3 has 14 residues. Germline lookup yields CDR1 MNHEY and CDR2 SVGAGI. V lost 0 bases, J lost 4 bases, and 9 bases lay in between.

V is TRBV28 and J is TRBJ2-3; TRBD2 agrees at 16 bases. The junction had 4 bases not matched to a gene; V was cut back by 10 bases and J by 0 bases. The CDR3 extends over 16 amino acids. Looked up from germline, CDR1 is MDHEN and CDR2 is SYDVKM. CDR3 sequence: CATGTSGRGSTDTQYF. The DNA of the CDR3 is TGTGCCACCGGGACTAGCGGGAGGGGGAGCACAGATACGCAGTATTTT. The entire variable domain, with the rest obtained from reference TRBV28 and TRBJ2-3, is as follows: DVKVTQSSRYLVKRTGEKVFLECVQDMDHENMFWYRQDPGLGLRLIYFSYDVKMKEKGDIPEGYSVSREKKERFSLILESASTNQTSMYLCATGTSGRGSTDTQYFGPGTRLTVL.

This chain joins TRBV28 and TRBJ1-1; possibly TRBD1 for D (5 bases). V was pared by 6 bases and J by 4 bases, with 27 bases between. The CDR3 contains 18 residues. The germline V gene encodes CDR1 MDHEN and CDR2 SYDVKM. CDR3 protein: CASRRPPGGWGYGTEAFF. CDR3 DNA: TGTGCCAGCAGACGTCCACCCGGGGGTTGGGGGTATGGCACTGAAGCTTTCTTT.

A single count supports this clone. The CDR3 protein is CASSQTDTEAFF. As DNA, the CDR3 is TGTGCCAGCTCACAGACAGACACTGAAGCTTTCTTT. This chain connects TRBV18 to TRBJ1-1; D possibly corresponds to TRBD1 (5 bases). Trimming stripped 4 bases from V and 3 bases from J, with 6 bases between. Looked up from germline, CDR1 is KGHSH and CDR2 is LQKENI. The CDR3 runs to 12 residues.

The gene calls are TRBV29-1 and TRBJ2-3, with 10 bases lining up with TRBD2. V lost 2 bases and J lost 0; bases outside the gene matches: 11. Germline loops: CDR1 SQVTM, CDR2 ANQGSEA. The length of the CDR3 is 18 residues. The CDR3 nucleotides read TGCAGCGTTGAATGGTTAGCGGGGGGATCCTCTAGCACAGATACGCAGTATTTT. The encoded protein is CSVEWLAGGSSSTDTQYF.

The rearrangement uses TRBV28 and TRBJ1-3, with TRBD1 matching 7 bases. The CDR3 covers 15 residues. Germline-derived CDR1 and CDR2 are MDHEN and SYDVKM. J gave up 4 bases and V 3 bases, and 6 bases lay outside the gene matches. As DNA, the CDR3 is TGTGCCAGCAGTTTCATAGACAGGGTAGGAAACACCATATATTTT. This encodes CASSFIDRVGNTIYF.

Written as DNA, the CDR3 is TGTGCCAGCAGTTTCCGAGGGACTCCAACTAACTATGGCTACACCTTC. The encoded protein is CASSFRGTPTNYGYTF. The chain joins TRBV28 to TRBJ1-2, with D perhaps matching TRBD1 (5 bases). Looked up from germline, CDR1 is MDHEN and CDR2 is SYDVKM. V was clipped by 3 bases and J by 0 bases, with 14 bases between them. CDR3 length: 16 residues.

V usage is TRBV12-5 and J usage is TRBJ1-2; D gene ambiguous. V was pared by 4 bases and J by 4 bases, with 10 bases between. The CDR3 is made up of 13 amino acids. Germline V gene sequence: CDR1 LGHNT, CDR2 FRNRAP. This chain's CDR3 is CASGWTVSYGYTF. In nucleotides, the CDR3 is TGTGCTAGTGGTTGGACTGTAAGCTATGGCTACACCTTC.

The rearrangement uses TRBV4-1 and TRBJ2-3; 10 bases match TRBD2. CDR3 length: 16 residues. V gave up 5 bases and J gave up 0 bases; unmatched junction bases: 5. Per germline, CDR1 MGHRA and CDR2 YSYEKL. The CDR3 DNA follows: TGCGCCAGCAGCTACCGAGCGGGGGGGAGCACAGATACGCAGTATTTT. Its translation is CASSYRAGGSTDTQYF.

The chain combines TRBV28 with TRBJ2-7; D gene unclear. The V gene's germline CDR1 is MDHEN and CDR2 SYDVKM. Trimming removed 5 bases at V and 4 bases at J, with 6 bases between. This CDR3 is 11 amino acids long. The CDR3 DNA is TGTGCCAGCAGTCACGGTTACGAGCAGTACTTC. Protein sequence: CASSHGYEQYF.

This clone is a singleton in its sample. The chain recombines TRBV5-8 with TRBJ2-5; 8 bases agree with TRBD2. This CDR3 spans 15 amino acids. Unmatched junction bases numbered 8, after V lost 4 bases and J lost 3 bases. Per the germline V gene, CDR1 is SGHTS and CDR2 is YDEGEE. CDR3: CASSAAGEREETQYF. CDR3 DNA sequence: TGTGCCAGCAGCGCAGCGGGGGAGAGGGAAGAGACCCAGTACTTC.

Only one count was recorded for this clone. The chain couples TRBV5-1 to TRBJ2-4, with no clear D. V was pared by 0 bases and J by 11 bases, with 12 bases between. The CDR3 is 13 residues long. In germline, CDR1 is SGHRS, CDR2 YFSETQ. DNA of the CDR3: TGCGCCAGCAGCTTGGACAGCCATAATCTTCAGTACTTC. Protein product: CASSLDSHNLQYF.

The CDR3: CASSLGPGTGGSEQYF. The CDR3, as DNA: TGTGCCAGCAGCTTAGGCCCGGGGACAGGGGGTAGCGAGCAGTACTTC. This rearrangement joins TRBV13 to TRBJ2-7; the match to TRBD1 covers 11 bases. V lost 0 bases, J lost 6 bases, and 7 bases stayed unmatched. Germline V gene sequence: CDR1 PRHDT, CDR2 FYEKMQ (reference sequence). CDR3 length equals 16 residues.

This clone was observed a handful of times. The chain couples TRBV11-2 to TRBJ1-2; tentatively, D is TRBD1 (5 bases). With 3 bases removed from V and 4 bases from J, the gap between germline ends came to 15 bases. The CDR3 has 15 amino acids. Germline CDR1 is SGHAT and CDR2 is FQNNGV. This chain's CDR3 is CASSFTGRDSYGYTF. CDR3 DNA: TGTGCCAGCAGCTTTACGGGGAGGGACTCCTATGGCTACACCTTC.

The genes are TRBV30 and TRBJ2-2; D possibly corresponds to TRBD2 (5 bases). Germline CDR1 and CDR2: GTSNPN and SVGIG (reference sequence). The CDR3 spans 14 residues. The V gene lost 1 base and the J gene lost 5 bases, with 11 bases spanning the gap. The DNA for the CDR3 is TGTGCCTGGAGTGCATTGGCGGGTACCGGGGAGCTGTTTTTT. The encoded protein is CAWSALAGTGELFF.

The CDR3: CASIDSGAGGNTIYF. The CDR3 DNA reads as TGTGCCAGCATCGACAGTGGTGCAGGTGGAAACACCATATATTTT. This chain connects TRBV7-8 to TRBJ1-3; D might be TRBD1 (5 bases). Trimming took 7 bases from V and 3 from J, leaving 16 bases between them. The CDR3 covers 15 residues. From germline, CDR1 is SGHVS and CDR2 FQNEAQ.

The rearrangement links TRBV5-6 to TRBJ1-1; TRBD1 agrees at 8 bases. The CDR3 runs to 12 residues. Germline V gene lookup returns CDR1 SGHDT and CDR2 YYEEEE. With V trimmed by 0 bases and J by 11 bases, 3 bases remained unmatched. CDR3 DNA: TGTGCCAGCAGCTTGGGGACAGGGAACGCTTTCTTT. It specifies CASSLGTGNAFF.

The chain links TRBV6-5 to TRBJ1-1; D unresolved. Trimming removed 5 bases from V and 5 bases from J, with 15 bases in between. This CDR3 has 14 amino acids. Germline V gene data show CDR1 as MNHEY and CDR2 as SVGAGI. CDR3 residues: CASSTGAGWTEAFF. The DNA for the CDR3 is TGTGCCAGCAGTACGGGAGCCGGATGGACTGAAGCTTTCTTT.

This clone appeared a few times. The chain has TRBV2 and TRBJ2-7; no definite D call. The CDR3 runs 14 residues. CDR1 and CDR2 from the germline V gene are SNHLY and FYNNEI. The CDR3 DNA is TGTGCATCACTACGGAGTCACGCCGCCTACGAGCAGTACTTC. Translating gives CASLRSHAAYEQYF.

This chain connects TRBV5-6 to TRBJ1-2, with TRBD1 identical over 7 bases. The ends lost 0 bases at V and 7 bases at J; junction bases unmatched: 15. This CDR3 is 17 amino acids long. CDR1 and CDR2 from the germline V gene are SGHDT and YYEEEE. The CDR3 loop is CASSLEGQRLGLFGYTF. CDR3 nucleotide sequence: TGTGCCAGCAGCTTGGAGGGACAGCGATTAGGGCTATTTGGCTACACCTTC.